The clone carrying this TCR beta chain was seen repeatedly, ten times or more. The data were obtained in a study of tumor-infiltrating lymphocytes in oesophageal squamous cell carcinoma. Each CDR3 protein gets one entry after TCRdb re-called the PCR reads with MiXCR. The table lists about 14,000 distinct CDR3 sequences, roughly half of them singletons, with under 50% in the top ten. Sequenced input: blood. This clonotype originated in a male donor with esophageal squamous cell carcinoma.

CDR3 DNA: TGTGCCAGCAGCTTCCGGGACAGAGGCAACGAGCAGTACTTC. Its translation is CASSFRDRGNEQYF. The V and J genes are TRBV7-2 and TRBJ2-7; 7 bases fit TRBD1. With V trimmed by 3 bases and J by 5 bases, 7 bases remained unmatched. This CDR3 is 14 amino acids long. Per the germline V gene, CDR1 is SGHTA and CDR2 is FQGNSA.